The 30 T cell receptor beta chains given below trace back to one sample, sequenced in a study of blood T cells in healthy people across ages. Next came a second PCR, run for roughly 6 to 11 cycles, which used a sample-barcoded 5' primer along with a J-beta primer mix. TCRdb fed the 5' RACE reads into MiXCR, producing one record per CDR3 protein. The repertoire holds hundreds of thousands of distinct CDR3 sequences, with approximately 52% as singletons. Sample: blood. These receptors were obtained from a woman older than 75 in good health.

Notes on this clonotype: Given a much more abundant clone one base away, this may be a read error. The V and J genes are TRBV20-1 and TRBJ1-6; D unresolved. This CDR3 contains 12 residues. The V and J ends lost 3 bases and 11 bases respectively, with 11 bases between them. Germline V gene sequence: CDR1 DFQATT, CDR2 SNEGSKA (reference sequence). In nucleotides, the CDR3 is TGCAGTGCTAGGGCTCCGAATCCACCCCTCCACTTT. Translating gives CSARAPNPPLHF.

This rearrangement joins TRBV28 to TRBJ2-3; 8 bases are a match to TRBD1. CDR1 is MDHEN, CDR2 SYDVKM, per germline. Losses at the gene ends were 6 bases for V and 5 bases for J; bases not matched to a gene: 7. CDR3 length: 14 amino acids. The CDR3 DNA reads TGTGCCAGCAGGATAGACAGGGGAGGAGATACGCAGTATTTT. The encoded protein is CASRIDRGGDTQYF.

This clonotype was observed at least ten times. J is TRBJ1-1 and V is TRBV30; the D is unclear. Looked up from germline, CDR1 is GTSNPN and CDR2 is SVGIG (reference sequence). This CDR3 is built from 13 residues. V was clipped by 2 bases and J by 4 bases, with 11 bases between them. CDR3 region: CAWSIGFSTEAFF. CDR3 in DNA: TGTGCCTGGAGTATTGGTTTTAGCACTGAAGCTTTCTTT.

This clonotype was observed at least ten times. This chain uses TRBV27 with TRBJ2-3; D is tentatively TRBD1 or TRBD2 (6 bases each). The CDR3 totals 12 residues. Germline V gives CDR1 MNHEY, CDR2 SMNVEV (reference sequence). Trimming removed 7 bases from V and 14 bases from J, with 19 bases in between. In DNA, the CDR3 is TGTGCCAGCATTTCTCAAGGGGGGAGGCGGTATTTT. Translation: CASISQGGRRYF.

This clonotype was picked up many times. The V gene is TRBV6-5, the J gene TRBJ1-2; D is ambiguous. The germline V gene has CDR1 MNHEY and CDR2 SVGAGI. Deletions cut 0 bases from V and 2 bases from J, with 7 bases between. The CDR3 spans 14 residues. CDR3 residues: CASSYSNANYGYTF. As DNA, the CDR3 is TGTGCCAGCAGTTACTCAAATGCAAACTATGGCTACACCTTC.

About this clonotype: The junction and the germline gene differ at one end; a read error may be behind it. V usage is TRBV28 and J usage is TRBJ2-3; 9 bases map to TRBD1. Germline loops: CDR1 MDHEN, CDR2 SYDVKM. CDR3 length: 13 residues. As DNA, the CDR3 is TGTGCCTGCAGTCGACAGGGGGCAGATACGCAGTATTTT. It encodes CACSRQGADTQYF.

The rearrangement joins TRBV28 to TRBJ2-6; possibly TRBD1 or TRBD2 for D (5 bases each). This CDR3 is built from 14 residues. Trimming took 5 bases from V and 3 from J, leaving 8 bases between them. CDR1 and CDR2 from the germline V gene are MDHEN and SYDVKM. The CDR3 loop reads CASSGTLGANVLTF. The CDR3 DNA is TGTGCCAGCAGTGGGACGCTTGGGGCCAACGTCCTGACTTTC.

The rearrangement joins TRBV2 to TRBJ1-1; D call uncertain. CDR3 length: 12 amino acids. Trimming took 6 bases from V and 6 from J, leaving 11 bases between them. Germline V gives CDR1 SNHLY, CDR2 FYNNEI. CDR3 in amino acids: CASSEGWAEAFF. Here the CDR3 DNA reads TGTGCCAGCAGCGAGGGATGGGCTGAAGCTTTCTTT. Based on the CDR3 plus reference TRBV2 and TRBJ1-1, the full variable domain is EPEVTQTPSHQVTQMGQEVILRCVPISNHLYFYWYRQILGQKVEFLVSFYNNEISEKSEIFDDQFSVERPDGSNFTLKIRSTKLEDSAMYFCASSEGWAEAFFGQGTRLTVV.

The chain couples TRBV5-1 to TRBJ1-1; TRBD1 might be the D (5 bases). CDR3 size: 14 residues. V shed 4 bases and J shed 1 base, with 11 bases lying between them. Germline values: CDR1 SGHRS, CDR2 YFSETQ. CDR3 loop: CASSDQGPNTEAFF. The CDR3 coding sequence is TGCGCCAGCAGCGACCAGGGACCGAACACTGAAGCTTTCTTT.

V and J are TRBV20-1 and TRBJ1-5; D call uncertain. Trimming shortened V by 3 bases and J by 6 bases, and 6 bases separated the two germline ends. The CDR3 totals 11 residues. CDR1 and CDR2 (germline): DFQATT, SNEGSKA (reference sequence). The CDR3 region has the DNA TGCAGTGCTAGTAGAACTCAGCCCCAGCATTTT. Encoded protein: CSASRTQPQHF.

This clonotype has more than one count but fewer than ten. The V call is TRBV28, the J call TRBJ1-5, with no clear D. Germline V CDR1 and CDR2: MDHEN, SYDVKM. This CDR3 has 15 residues. V shed 2 bases and J shed 7 bases, with 15 bases lying between them. In nucleotides, the CDR3 is TGTGCCAGCAGTTTAATTGGTGGGCTTCGACAGCCCCAGCATTTT. It translates to CASSLIGGLRQPQHF.

The table lists this clonotype with a few counts. A much more abundant neighbour one base away suggests this may be a read error. The chain is built from TRBV5-5 and TRBJ1-4; a weak D match, TRBD1 (5 bases). The CDR3 totals 14 residues. The germline CDR1 and CDR2 sequences are SGHKS and YYEKEE (reference sequence). CDR3 DNA sequence: TGTGCCAGCAGCTTGTGGGACCTTAATGGAAAACTGTTTTTT. As protein: CASSLWDLNGKLFF.

This chain joins TRBV4-1 and TRBJ2-1; 7 bases fit TRBD2. V trimming: 3 bases; J trimming: 8 bases; junction bases outside the gene matches: 7. CDR1 is MGHRA and CDR2 is YSYEKL in the germline V gene. The CDR3 spans 14 residues. The CDR3 reads CASSHPLAADEQFF. The CDR3 DNA is TGCGCCAGCAGCCATCCTCTAGCGGCGGATGAGCAGTTCTTC.

This clonotype was counted between two and nine times. J is TRBJ1-6 and V is TRBV7-2, with 7 bases that match TRBD1. This CDR3 has 13 amino acids. J was trimmed by 9 bases and V by 1 base; bases with no gene match: 0. The germline V gene has CDR1 SGHTA and CDR2 FQGNSA. In nucleotides, the CDR3 is TGTGCCAGCAGCTTAGGGACAGGTTCACCCCTCCACTTT. This codes for CASSLGTGSPLHF.

V is TRBV14 and J is TRBJ2-5; D uncertain. Trimming removed 0 bases from V and 11 bases from J, with 7 bases in between. The germline gives CDR1 SGHDN, CDR2 FVKESK. CDR3 length: 11 residues. In nucleotides, the CDR3 is TGTGCCAGCAGCCAAGAAGCTGAGCAGTACTTC. It translates to CASSQEAEQYF.

The CDR3 loop reads CAISEKASGGYEQYF. CDR3 DNA sequence: TGTGCCATCAGTGAGAAGGCTAGCGGGGGCTACGAGCAGTACTTC. The rearrangement links TRBV10-3 to TRBJ2-4; 10 bases are a match to TRBD2. The DNA end lines up better with TRBJ2-7; the J call may be wrong. This CDR3 is built from 15 residues. Germline V lookup: CDR1 ENHRY, CDR2 SYGVKD.

The gene calls are TRBV24-1 and TRBJ1-5; 8 nucleotides line up with TRBD1. This CDR3 spans 14 amino acids. Looked up from germline, CDR1 is KGHDR and CDR2 is SFDVKD. J lost 2 bases, V lost 6 bases, and 2 bases had no gene match. In DNA, the CDR3 is TGTGCCACCAGTCAGGGGGCCGGCAATCAGCCCCAGCATTTT. This gives the protein CATSQGAGNQPQHF.

About this clonotype: A much bigger clone sits one base away, suggesting this may be a read error. The chain joins TRBV29-1 to TRBJ2-3, with unresolved D. The CDR3 extends over 11 amino acids. Between the trimmed V and J ends, which lost 4 bases and 5 bases, there was a span of 7 bases. From germline, CDR1 is SQVTM and CDR2 ANQGSEA. The CDR3 nucleotides read TGCAGCGTTGGGATGGTAGATACGCAGTATTTT. It encodes CSVGMVDTQYF.

On this clonotype itself: At one end, the junction sequence differs from germline, possibly due to a read error. V gene TRBV10-3 combines with J gene TRBJ1-5; 9 bases line up with TRBD1. The germline V gene has CDR1 ENHRY and CDR2 SYGVKD. This CDR3 region has 18 residues. The CDR3 protein is CAINEFPDRGYGNQPQHF. The CDR3, as DNA: TGTGCCATCAATGAGTTTCCGGACAGGGGATATGGCAATCAGCCCCAGCATTTT.

The chain uses TRBV7-3 and TRBJ2-5; 7 bases line up with TRBD2. With V trimmed by 3 bases and J by 7 bases, 5 bases remained unmatched. CDR1 SGHTA and CDR2 FQGTGA come from the germline V gene. The CDR3 covers 13 residues. The CDR3, as DNA: TGTGCCAGCAGCTTTCAAGCGGGGATGACCCAGTACTTC. Amino acids: CASSFQAGMTQYF.

The chain recombines TRBV4-1 with TRBJ2-7, with TRBD2 matching 9 bases. The J call could be wrong; TRBJ2-5 is a better fit for the DNA end. The CDR3 spans 15 residues. Germline V CDR1 and CDR2: MGHRA, YSYEKL. The CDR3 sequence: CASSQDGLARGTQYF. In DNA, the CDR3 is TGCGCCAGCAGCCAAGACGGACTAGCGAGGGGGACCCAGTACTTC.

This clonotype appeared many times. The genes are TRBV7-8 and TRBJ2-3, with D perhaps matching TRBD2 (6 bases). V was pared by 6 bases and J by 2 bases, with 12 bases between. Germline V gives CDR1 SGHVS, CDR2 FQNEAQ. The CDR3 is made up of 14 amino acids. DNA of the CDR3: TGTGCCAGCAGTGTCGGGGGAGACACAGATACGCAGTATTTT. The encoded protein is CASSVGGDTDTQYF.

This clonotype was recorded many times. J is TRBJ2-7 and V is TRBV29-1; 7 positions agree with TRBD1. Germline lookup yields CDR1 SQVTM and CDR2 ANQGSEA. The CDR3 length is 11 residues. The trim removed 5 bases at V and 6 bases at J, leaving 4 bases unmatched. CDR3 protein: CSVQRGREQYF. The CDR3 region has the DNA TGCAGCGTTCAGAGGGGGCGCGAGCAGTACTTC.

The chain couples TRBV12-3 or TRBV12-4 to TRBJ2-7, with D tentatively TRBD1 (6 bases). The CDR3 length is 14 residues. The ends were cut back, 5 bases at V and 5 bases at J, with 16 bases in the middle. In nucleotides, the CDR3 is TGTGCCAGCAGTCTGGGACACCCCTACAACGAGCAGTACTTC. Protein sequence: CASSLGHPYNEQYF.

The J gene is TRBJ2-3, the V gene TRBV7-3; a weak D match, TRBD2 (5 bases). The ends were cut back, 6 bases at V and 3 bases at J, with 13 bases in the middle. The CDR3 consists of 14 residues. The germline V gene has CDR1 SGHTA and CDR2 FQGTGA. CDR3 sequence reads: CASSRQLGTDTQYF. The CDR3 DNA is TGTGCCAGCAGTCGACAACTAGGGACAGATACGCAGTATTTT.

CDR3 in DNA: TGTGCCAGCAGCTTAGGGCCCGCCTATCAAGAGACCCAGTACTTC. It encodes CASSLGPAYQETQYF. The chain combines TRBV7-6 with TRBJ2-5; the D is unclear. The germline V and J ends were trimmed by 1 base and 2 bases, with 11 bases remaining between them. CDR3 length: 15 residues. The germline CDR1 and CDR2 sequences are SGHVS and FNYEAQ.

The V call is TRBV7-6, the J call TRBJ2-1, with 9 positions matching TRBD2. This CDR3 is built from 15 residues. V was clipped by 1 base and J by 6 bases; unmatched bases: 4. Germline V gene data show CDR1 as SGHVS and CDR2 as FNYEAQ. As DNA, the CDR3 is TGTGCCAGCAGCTTAGTGACTAGCGGTCGCAATGAGCAGTTCTTC. The encoded protein is CASSLVTSGRNEQFF. Based on the CDR3 plus reference TRBV7-6 and TRBJ2-1, the full variable domain is GAGVSQSPRYKVTKRGQDVALRCDPISGHVSLYWYRQALGQGPEFLTYFNYEAQQDKSGLPNDRFSAERPEGSISTLTIQRTEQRDSAMYRCASSLVTSGRNEQFFGPGTRLTVL.

This clonotype showed up just a few times. This sequence joins TRBV7-2 and TRBJ1-1, with 8 bases identical to TRBD1. Germline CDR1 is SGHTA and CDR2 is FQGNSA. CDR3 length equals 15 residues. V shed 5 bases, J shed 5 bases, and the junction held 10 bases outside the gene matches. The chain's CDR3 is CASSLYQGAQTEAFF. The CDR3 DNA reads as TGTGCCAGCAGCCTCTATCAGGGGGCGCAAACTGAAGCTTTCTTT.

The chain is built from TRBV6-2 or TRBV6-3 and TRBJ2-7, with D perhaps TRBD1 (6 bases). V lost 6 bases and J 4 bases, leaving 22 bases between the germline ends. From germline, CDR1 is MNHEY and CDR2 SVGEGT. CDR3 length equals 16 residues. The CDR3 bases are TGTGCCAGCAGCTCACATGGGGGCTTATCGCCTTACGAGCAGTACTTC. It yields the protein CASSSHGGLSPYEQYF.

The sample holds many counts of this clonotype. DNA for the CDR3: TGCAGTGCTAGTCCGAGGGGGCCGGGAGATACGCAGTATTTT. Translation gives CSASPRGPGDTQYF. V usage is TRBV20-1 and J usage is TRBJ2-3, with 7 bases fitting TRBD1. The CDR3 extends over 14 amino acids. V lost 3 bases and J lost 5; bases outside the gene matches: 8. Germline values: CDR1 DFQATT, CDR2 SNEGSKA (reference sequence).